This T cell receptor (beta chain) comes out of a study of prognosis after radiotherapy for stage I lung cancer (dated by TCRdb to about 2021). The study in broad terms: Between April 2018 and early 2019, nineteen patients with stage I NSCLC were enrolled in Nanjing, China. About five patients had oligometastatic NSCLC after surgical resection of the primary tumor, and roughly 14 had newly diagnosed primary stage I lung tumors. All patients were considered medically inoperable, owing to comorbidities in more than 10 and refusal of surgery in about seven. The cohort was made up of some 12 men and roughly six women, with a median age of around 70 years and an age range of 53 to 84 years. On tumor histology, roughly 11 patients had adenocarcinoma and several had squamous cell carcinoma. SBRT was given in 3 to 5 fractions with a biologically effective dose of at least 100 Gy, using image-guided IMRT or VMAT. No patient received concurrent therapy alongside SBRT. Distant metastases were developed by four of the 19 patients after SBRT, at a median of 7 months, whereas no significant progression was observed in the other 15 patients. Peripheral blood TCR beta repertoires were profiled in stage I NSCLC patients before and after stereotactic body radiotherapy, and the repertoires were related to distant failure. The study sequenced about 38 blood samples from 19 patients, one before and one after SBRT per patient.

The CDR3 contains 16 residues, cysteine and phenylalanine counted. Kept here is only the CDR3 DNA, which spans 48 bases and is read in frame from base 1. Per the germline V gene, MDHEN is the CDR1 and SYDVKM is the CDR2. Germline trimming: 5 bases from V, 4 bases from J; junction bases outside gene matches: 9. Results and caveats for the whole study, not just this receptor: Tumor specificity of expanded TCR clones was not determined. Post-SBRT Shannon entropy and its change from baseline were lower in patients who developed distant metastases; baseline Shannon entropy was not associated with metastases. Differences in TRBV and TRBJ usage frequencies by metastasis status were reportedly observed in two V genes at baseline and in several V and two J genes after SBRT. The small cohort and short follow-up limited the study, so independent validation of the findings is needed. After SBRT, the count of unique TCR clones dropped from a median of roughly 10,000 beforehand to about 7,000 afterward (Wilcoxon paired P=0.011). None of the reported P values were adjusted for multiple comparisons.

This clonotype was found many times. There is no known antigen for this receptor. One base away there is no much larger clone; base qualities are not given. Two rounds of multiplex PCR were performed to amplify the TCR beta CDR3 region from genomic DNA. The first PCR round used primers specific to each TRBV and TRBJ gene, with sequences filed in Chinese patent CN105087789A. Universal primers were used in the second round of PCR. The Roche High Pure PCR Template Preparation Kit was used to extract genomic DNA from the frozen PBMCs. The libraries underwent paired-end sequencing with 151 bp reads on an Illumina HiSeq 3000. The original methods were these. Raw reads lacking the multiplex PCR primer sequences were removed with CutAdapt. High-quality paired reads were merged into contigs with PEAR. TRB V, D and J gene segments were assigned to each contig with MiXCR by alignment to reference sequences. To remove sequencing errors, CDR3 sequences were clustered according to base quality and sequence similarity. Shannon entropy normalized by the natural log of productive TCR sequence number was used as the measure of diversity. Clonality was defined as one minus Shannon entropy divided by the natural log of the number of unique clonotypes. Using the Youden index from ROC curves, the researchers picked the repertoire-metric cut-offs for progression-free survival, and all analyses were carried out in R 3.5.3. Starting from the raw public reads, TCRdb applied fastp trimming at Q25, assembled clones with MiXCR and retained in-frame beta chains. Every entry covers one CDR3 protein and lists the most common genes and DNA from its rows. It is TCRdb's table, rather than the study itself, that gives the V and J calls and clone size. Here the sample has fewer than 25,000 distinct CDR3 sequences; 35% to 45% occur a single time. The ten most abundant clones make up approximately 54% of the sample.

All patients had node-negative disease on CT and PET/CT, and none had a history of other malignancies or prior chemotherapy or radiotherapy. At each of two time points, around 6.1 milliliters of peripheral venous blood were collected into EDTA tubes. Ficoll-Paque Plus density-gradient centrifugation was used to isolate PBMCs. Samples were stored at -80°C immediately after collection until analysis. The rearrangement joined TRBV28 to TRBJ1-2, and 11 bases in between align with TRBD1. This sample comprised PBMCs, obtained before or after stereotactic body radiation therapy (not recorded which). The receptor was isolated from a donor aged 50 or older with non-small cell lung cancer. Here is the DNA: TGTGCCAGCAGTCGGGGGGGGACAGGGGGTTTCTATGGCTACACCTTC. Its product reads: CASSRGGTGGFYGYTF.